This TCR beta chain was identified in a study of response to subunit inactivated influenza vaccine. Each CDR3 protein is one row after TCRdb ran MiXCR on the RT-PCR reads. The table lists about 160,000 distinct CDR3 sequences, under 13% of them singletons, with about an eighth in the top ten. About this clonotype: Its antigen is unknown.

V was shortened by 3 bases and J by 4 bases, with 18 bases between the two germline ends. Germline values: CDR1 MNHEY, CDR2 SMNVEV (reference sequence). The CDR3 length is 16 residues. Study-wide points: Authors suggested few new T cells are recruited by each seasonal influenza vaccination.

This TCR derives from a man aged 45-65 years who received an inactivated influenza vaccine. The genes are TRBV27 and TRBJ1-2; D may be TRBD1 (5 bases). This material consisted of non-naive T cells sorted from PBMCs, taken roughly 45 days after vaccination. The chain's CDR3 is CASSFSPDTSGYGYTF. CDR3 nucleotides: TGTGCCAGCAGTTTCTCCCCGGACACATCTGGCTATGGCTACACCTTC.